These 9 T cell receptor beta chains share one sample of origin, sequenced in a study of breast tumors, draining lymph nodes, adjacent tissues. TCRdb re-derived calls from the multiplex PCR reads in MiXCR, one entry per CDR3 protein. Among 290,000 or so distinct CDR3 sequences listed, 30% to 35% were seen once. The lymph nodes were axillary draining lymph nodes from breast cancer patients. Sequenced input: axillary lymph node tissue. The origin of the receptors is a female donor with breast cancer. Some clones in this sample may be carry-over from other donors' samples.

This clonotype showed up many times. The chain carries TRBV7-8 and TRBJ2-3, with 7 bases aligning to TRBD2. The CDR3 consists of 16 residues. Trimming at V came to 2 bases and at J to 3 bases, leaving 8 bases not matched to a gene. Germline loops: CDR1 SGHVS, CDR2 FQNEAQ. Here the CDR3 DNA reads TGTGCCAGCAGCTTATTCTTTCTCGGGGGGACAGATACGCAGTATTTT. Its translation is CASSLFFLGGTDTQYF.

J is TRBJ1-1 and V is TRBV20-1, with TRBD1 identical over 7 bases. CDR1 and CDR2 (germline): DFQATT, SNEGSKA (reference sequence). V shed 6 bases, J shed 10 bases, and the junction held 20 bases outside the gene matches. The CDR3 is 15 amino acids. DNA for the CDR3: TGCAGTGCCAGCACCCACCGGGACAGCCAGGTTCGAGCTTTCTTT. Residues: CSASTHRDSQVRAFF.

Remarks on this clonotype: This could be a read error, since a much larger clone is one nucleotide away. V gene TRBV6-1 combines with J gene TRBJ2-5; the D is unclear. The CDR3 extends over 14 amino acids. V gave up 4 bases and J gave up 0 bases, with 9 bases separating them. From germline, CDR1 is MNHNS and CDR2 SASEGT. The CDR3 bases are TGTGCCAGCAGTGCTACAGTGCACCAAGAGACCCAGTACTTC. Translation gives CASSATVHQETQYF.

Note on this clonotype: This may come from a read error, since a much larger clone is one base off. The J gene is TRBJ2-1, the V gene TRBV6-5; 10 nucleotides match TRBD2. Germline V lookup: CDR1 MNHEY, CDR2 SVGAGI. This CDR3 has 15 amino acids. Germline trimming cut 6 bases from V and 9 bases from J; bases unmatched to any gene: 11. The CDR3 region is CASRQGSGRDGEQFF. In DNA, the CDR3 is TGTGCCAGCAGGCAGGGGAGCGGGAGGGACGGTGAGCAGTTCTTC.

The rearrangement links TRBV12-3 or TRBV12-4 to TRBJ1-1; tentative D call: TRBD1 (6 bases). The CDR3 has 16 residues. Trimming took 2 bases from V and 1 from J, leaving 14 bases between them. The CDR3 is CASSLYAGTQNTEAFF. The CDR3 coding sequence is TGTGCCAGCAGTTTATATGCCGGGACACAGAACACTGAAGCTTTCTTT.

The chain links TRBV10-3 to TRBJ2-6; 9 bases are a match to TRBD2. The ends lost 8 bases at V and 0 bases at J; junction bases unmatched: 8. The germline gives CDR1 ENHRY, CDR2 SYGVKD. The CDR3 spans 17 residues. The CDR3 reads CAIGGGGEGSGANVLTF. CDR3 DNA sequence: TGTGCCATCGGCGGGGGGGGGGAGGGCTCTGGGGCCAACGTCCTGACTTTC.

At least ten counts were recorded for this clonotype. The chain has TRBV12-3 or TRBV12-4 and TRBJ2-7; D possibly matches TRBD1 or TRBD2 (5 bases each). The CDR3 is 14 residues long. Between the trimmed V and J ends, which lost 5 bases and 5 bases, there was a span of 16 bases. The CDR3 sequence is CASSNTGTWDEQYF. The CDR3 nucleotides are TGTGCCAGCAGTAACACCGGGACGTGGGACGAGCAGTACTTC.

This clonotype has more than one count but fewer than ten. The chain links TRBV19 to TRBJ2-4; unclear D gene. The CDR3 has 11 residues. Trimming removed 8 bases at V and 8 bases at J, with 10 bases between. Germline CDR1 and CDR2: LNHDA and SQIVND (reference sequence). For the CDR3, the DNA is TGTGCCAGTGGGTATCTGGACATTCAGTACTTC. Its protein is CASGYLDIQYF. The full variable domain, rest sourced from reference TRBV19 and TRBJ2-4, is DGGITQSPKYLFRKEGQNVTLSCEQNLNHDAMYWYRQDPGQGLRLIYYSQIVNDFQKGDIAEGYSVSREKKESFPLTVTSAQKNPTAFYLCASGYLDIQYFGAGTRLSVL.

The rearrangement joins TRBV7-2 to TRBJ2-5; 9 bases line up with TRBD2. This CDR3 is 14 amino acids long. Germline CDR1 and CDR2: SGHTA and FQGNSA. V gave up 5 bases and J gave up 5 bases; unmatched junction bases: 6. The CDR3 loop is CASSPRTSAETQYF. Here the CDR3 DNA reads TGTGCCAGCAGCCCCCGGACTAGCGCGGAGACCCAGTACTTC.